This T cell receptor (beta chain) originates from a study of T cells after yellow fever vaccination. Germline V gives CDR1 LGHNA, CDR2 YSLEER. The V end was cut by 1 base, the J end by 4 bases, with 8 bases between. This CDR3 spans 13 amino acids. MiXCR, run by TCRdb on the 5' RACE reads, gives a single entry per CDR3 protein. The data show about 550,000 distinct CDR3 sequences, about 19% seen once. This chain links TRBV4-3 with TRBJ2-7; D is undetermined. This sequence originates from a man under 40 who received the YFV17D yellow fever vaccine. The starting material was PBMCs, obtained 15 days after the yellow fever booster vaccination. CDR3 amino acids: CASSQGSGYEQYF. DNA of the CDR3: TGCGCCAGCAGCCAAGGTTCCGGTTACGAGCAGTACTTC.